Below, 17 T cell receptor beta chains from the same sample are listed, as sequenced in a study of T cell clonality in common variable immunodeficiency. Clones were read by immunoSEQ multiplex PCR, and TCRdb kept only the in-frame ones, dropping some. The sample shows approximately 34,000 clones, no singletons; the ten largest hold approximately 3.6%. Material: peripheral blood mononuclear cells. These receptor sequences come from a person aged 18-70 years in good health.

At least ten counts were recorded for this clone. The read is 3 residues too short to cover the CDR3 end, so that end is filled in from the germline J gene. The chain is built from TRBV5-1 and TRBJ1-1; weak D call: TRBD1 (5 bases). Germline assignment: CDR1 SGHRS and CDR2 YFSETQ. The V end lost 4 bases, the J end lost 4 bases, and 11 bases lay between the germline ends. The CDR3 spans 13 residues. The CDR3 spells CASSLTGGTEAFF. Partial CDR3 DNA: TGCGCCAGCAGCCTTACAGGCGGCACTGAA.

Ten or more counts support this clone. The read comes to an end 3 residues before the CDR3 does, leaving the germline J gene to fill in the end. The J gene is TRBJ2-6, the V gene TRBV19; D is unclear. The CDR3 consists of 15 residues. CDR1 and CDR2 from the germline V gene are LNHDA and SQIVND (reference sequence). Trimming removed 6 bases from V and 3 bases from J, with 12 bases in between. CDR3 residues: CASRRNDFGANVLTF. CDR3 DNA, as far as it was read: TGTGCCAGTAGAAGGAATGACTTTGGGGCCAACGTC.

This clone came up many times. The sequenced fragment ends 3 residues before the CDR3 boundary, so the rest is inferred from the germline J gene. J is TRBJ1-6 and V is TRBV6-1; possibly TRBD1 for D (6 bases). Trimming cost V 0 bases and J 9 bases, with 12 bases left between them. CDR1 is MNHNS and CDR2 is SASEGT in the germline V gene. CDR3 length: 15 amino acids. The CDR3 protein is CASSEAGAGASPLHF. The sequenced CDR3 bases are TGTGCCAGCAGTGAAGCGGGGGCGGGGGCTTCACCC.

There are many counts of this clone. The missing CDR3 end, 3 residues past where the read stops, is filled in from the germline J gene. The genes are TRBV19 and TRBJ2-3; TRBD2 agrees at 11 bases. This CDR3 is built from 16 residues. Germline lookup yields CDR1 LNHDA and CDR2 SQIVND (reference sequence). Trimming cost V 6 bases and J 4 bases; bases outside gene matches: 9. The CDR3 here is CASRHTSGGRSDTQYF. The CDR3 DNA, read in part, is TGTGCCAGTAGGCACACTAGCGGGGGACGGTCAGATACG.

This clone was counted ten times or more. The read falls 3 residues short of the CDR3 end, and the missing part is taken from the germline J gene. The rearrangement links TRBV4-2 to TRBJ2-5; tentatively, D is TRBD2 (6 bases). The CDR3 extends over 19 amino acids. Trimming stripped 3 bases from V and 5 bases from J, with 28 bases between. Per germline, CDR1 LGHNA and CDR2 YNFKEQ. The sequenced CDR3 bases are TGTGCCAGCAGCCAGGGGGTTTTAGCGGCCGTCGGAAAAGTGGAGACC. This gives the protein CASSQGVLAAVGKVET. The CDR3, in full, reads CASSQGVLAAVGKVETQYF.

This clone was seen at least ten times. From the germline J gene comes the end of the CDR3, since the read stops 3 residues before it. The chain couples TRBV5-1 to TRBJ2-3, with 12 nucleotides matching TRBD2. Trimming at V came to 0 bases and at J to 0 bases, leaving 8 bases not matched to a gene. The CDR3 runs 19 residues. The germline CDR1 and CDR2 sequences are SGHRS and YFSETQ. Incomplete CDR3 DNA: TGCGCCAGCAGCTTGGCCGGGACTAGCGGGCCCGAGAGCACAGATACG. Encoded protein: CASSLAGTSGPESTDT. The entire CDR3 protein is CASSLAGTSGPESTDTQYF.

This clone has at least ten counts. The read is 3 residues too short to cover the CDR3 end, so that end is filled in from the germline J gene. The genes are TRBV7-3 and TRBJ2-1, with D possibly TRBD2 on 5 matching bases. The CDR3 is made up of 12 amino acids. V shed 0 bases and J shed 9 bases, with 6 bases lying between them. Per the germline V gene, CDR1 is SGHTA and CDR2 is FQGTGA. CDR3 amino acids: CASSLTRGEQFF. Partial CDR3 DNA: TGTGCCAGCAGCTTAACTCGGGGTGAG.

This clone was detected many times. The read ends 3 residues before the CDR3 terminus; that terminus is restored from the germline J gene. The J gene is TRBJ2-3, the V gene TRBV30, with D possibly being TRBD2 (6 bases). V dropped 1 base and J dropped 1 base, with 6 bases sitting between them. This CDR3 spans 13 amino acids. CDR1 is GTSNPN and CDR2 is SVGIG in the germline V gene (reference sequence). The sequenced part of the CDR3 DNA is TGTGCCTGGAGTGCGGGGGGCACAGATACG. It is translated as CAWSAGGTDT. The whole CDR3 sequence reads CAWSAGGTDTQYF.

In this sample, this clone turned up many times. With the read ending 3 residues before the CDR3 end, the germline J gene is used to fill in that end. V usage is TRBV30 and J usage is TRBJ1-1; D unclear. There are 13 residues in the CDR3. Germline V gene data show CDR1 as GTSNPN and CDR2 as SVGIG (reference sequence). The CDR3 here is CAWSGSQAMRAFF. The covered CDR3 bases are TGTGCCTGGTCGGGGTCCCAGGCGATGAGA.

As regards this clone: The CDR3 end falls 3 residues outside the read, so it is completed with the germline J gene. The V call is TRBV29-1, the J call TRBJ1-5, with 11 nucleotides matching TRBD1. This CDR3 region has 13 residues. With 5 bases clipped from V and 9 bases from J, the junction kept 6 bases outside the gene matches. In germline, CDR1 is SQVTM, CDR2 ANQGSEA. CDR3 sequence: CSVLDRGQWPQHF. The sequenced CDR3 bases are TGCAGCGTTCTGGACAGGGGGCAATGGCCC.

This clone has ten or more counts. The read terminates 3 residues ahead of where the CDR3 ends, so the germline J gene completes it. This sequence joins TRBV4-1 and TRBJ2-7; either TRBD1 or TRBD2 may fit D (5 bases each). CDR3 length equals 17 residues. V shed 4 bases and J shed 0 bases, with 19 bases lying between them. Germline CDR1 is MGHRA and CDR2 is YSYEKL. The CDR3 sequence is CASSRGQGVGSSYEQYF. The DNA read from the CDR3 is TGCGCCAGCAGCCGCGGCCAAGGGGTAGGGAGCTCCTACGAG.

This clone was counted many times. The sequence runs out 3 residues before the end of the CDR3; the remainder is reconstructed from the germline J gene. The chain uses TRBV5-1 and TRBJ2-7; 11 bases fit TRBD2. The CDR3 has 15 residues. From germline, CDR1 is SGHRS and CDR2 YFSETQ. J lost 3 bases, V lost 3 bases, and 5 bases had no gene match. The part of the CDR3 DNA that was read is TGCGCCAGCAGCTCCTCTAGCGGGAGGAACTACGAG. Translation: CASSSSSGRNYE. The full-length CDR3 reads as CASSSSSGRNYEQYF. The full variable domain, in which reference TRBV5-1 and TRBJ2-7 provide the parts outside the CDR3, is KAGVTQTPRYLIKTRGQQVTLSCSPISGHRSVSWYQQTPGQGLQFLFEYFSETQRNKGNFPGRFSGRQFSNSRSEMNVSTLELGDSALYLCASSSSSGRNYEQYFGPGTRLTVT.

This clone was counted many times. The CDR3 end lies 3 residues beyond the end of the read and is filled in from the germline J gene. The chain is built from TRBV29-1 and TRBJ2-4, with TRBD2 identical over 10 bases. The V gene end was trimmed by 5 bases and the J gene end by 6 bases; junction bases not matched to a gene: 7. This CDR3 spans 14 amino acids. CDR1 is SQVTM and CDR2 is ANQGSEA in the germline V gene. CDR3 DNA, as far as it was read: TGCAGCGTTCGAGCGGGAGGGCCCGGAAACATT. Translation: CSVRAGGPGNI. In full, the CDR3 is CSVRAGGPGNIQYF.

This clone showed up just a few times. Read coverage stops 3 residues before the CDR3 terminus; the germline J gene supplies the remainder. This chain joins TRBV5-1 and TRBJ2-5; 9 bases agree with TRBD2. V gave up 4 bases and J gave up 4 bases; unmatched junction bases: 8. The CDR3 extends over 15 amino acids. Per germline, CDR1 SGHRS and CDR2 YFSETQ. CDR3 DNA, as far as it was read: TGCGCCAGCAGCATATGGCGGGGGGGCCGAGAGACC. Its protein is CASSIWRGGRET. In full, the CDR3 reads CASSIWRGGRETQYF. The variable domain in full, with the rest retrieved from reference TRBV5-1 and TRBJ2-5, is KAGVTQTPRYLIKTRGQQVTLSCSPISGHRSVSWYQQTPGQGLQFLFEYFSETQRNKGNFPGRFSGRQFSNSRSEMNVSTLELGDSALYLCASSIWRGGRETQYFGPGTRLLVL.

On this clone itself: The read finishes 3 residues shy of the CDR3 end, and the germline J gene is used to complete it. This rearrangement joins TRBV7-2 to TRBJ2-7; D uncertain. Germline CDR1 and CDR2: SGHTA and FQGNSA. The CDR3 covers 15 residues. Trimming cost V 5 bases and J 0 bases, with 14 bases left between them. CDR3 loop: CASSVRVLSSYEQYF. The DNA read from the CDR3 is TGTGCCAGCAGCGTCCGGGTCCTGTCCTCCTACGAG. Full variable domain (missing parts from reference TRBV7-2 and TRBJ2-7): GAGVSQSPSNKVTEKGKDVELRCDPISGHTALYWYRQSLGQGLEFLIYFQGNSAPDKSGLPSDRFSAERTGGSVSTLTIQRTQQEDSAVYLCASSVRVLSSYEQYFGPGTRLTVT.

This clone came up many times. The CDR3 loop reads CAWSVPTSGSTYEQFF. The DNA read from the CDR3 is TGTGCCTGGAGTGTACCCACTAGCGGGAGTACCTATGAG. The chain combines TRBV30 with TRBJ2-1, with 11 bases that match TRBD2. The read gets to within 3 residues of the CDR3 end, and the germline J gene fills in the rest. The germline V gene has CDR1 GTSNPN and CDR2 SVGIG (reference sequence). This CDR3 contains 16 residues. V gave up 0 bases and J gave up 8 bases; unmatched junction bases: 9.

This clone has ten or more counts. Read sequence stops 3 residues before the CDR3 end, and the germline J gene provides the missing end. The chain couples TRBV10-3 to TRBJ2-1; 7 bases agree with TRBD2. V trimming: 8 bases; J trimming: 8 bases; junction bases outside the gene matches: 18. The CDR3 covers 16 residues. The germline V gene has CDR1 ENHRY and CDR2 SYGVKD. CDR3 DNA (partial): TGTGCCATCTCAGGGAGGGGCAGCAAGGGATCGGATGAG. Its translation is CAISGRGSKGSDE. The complete CDR3 reads CAISGRGSKGSDEQFF.